This T cell receptor beta chain was obtained from a study of blood T cell repertoires in COVID-19. The wider study: Acute-phase and convalescent COVID-19 samples originated in the United States, Italy and Spain.

The V end lost 4 bases, the J end lost 12 bases, and 17 bases lay between the germline ends. Germline values: CDR1 SGHRS, CDR2 YFSETQ. The CDR3 contains 13 residues. Participants' own reports of clinical history determined their cohort assignment. Original methodology: Amplification of reference gene primers provided the estimated nucleated cell counts. Profiled with immunoSEQ multiplex PCR; TCRdb holds only in-frame clones, not every one. V and J calls and clone size are those listed in that table; D and trimming were worked out from the DNA. The sample records 100,000 to 150,000 clones, 84% being singletons.

The sequenced sample was PBMCs or T cells enriched from blood (not recorded which). This rearrangement joins TRBV5-1 to TRBJ2-1, with a weak D call TRBD1 (6 bases). The origin of this receptor is a man aged 35 to 55 with acute COVID-19. The CDR3 DNA sequence: TGCGCCAGCAGCCCCACTGGGGGCGGATCGCAGTTCTTC. Translation: CASSPTGGGSQFF.